The entry below describes one T cell receptor (beta chain). The antigen is undetermined. PCR used 60 Vbeta primers and 13 Jbeta primers. Libraries were prepared by immunoSEQ multiplex PCR; TCRdb keeps only in-frame clonotypes and omits some of them. The sample includes approximately 200,000 clones, 82% of them seen just once. This specimen belongs to a study of cytomegalovirus exposure and HLA in healthy donors. Findings and limits, study-wide: Excluded were some V segments that proved indistinguishable, including TRBV6-2 and TRBV6-3. TCR beta V- and J-gene trimming was later associated with a missense DCLRE1C variant.

Germline V gives CDR1 SGDLS, CDR2 YYNGEE. V was clipped by 2 bases and J by 8 bases, with 19 bases between them. The CDR3 runs 15 residues. The chain couples TRBV9 to TRBJ1-2, with D hard to call. The TCR sequence derives from a boy younger than 10 in good health and CMV-seronegative. Sequencing was carried out using PBMCs. CDR3 coding DNA: TGTGCCAGCAGCGTTGACTCTTACGGGTTAGAGGGCTACACCTTC. Its protein is CASSVDSYGLEGYTF. The whole variable domain, remainder taken from reference TRBV9 and TRBJ1-2, is DSGVTQTPKHLITATGQRVTLRCSPRSGDLSVYWYQQSLDQGLQFLIQYYNGEERAKGNILERFSAQQFPDLHSELNLSSLELGDSALYFCASSVDSYGLEGYTFGSGTRLTVV.